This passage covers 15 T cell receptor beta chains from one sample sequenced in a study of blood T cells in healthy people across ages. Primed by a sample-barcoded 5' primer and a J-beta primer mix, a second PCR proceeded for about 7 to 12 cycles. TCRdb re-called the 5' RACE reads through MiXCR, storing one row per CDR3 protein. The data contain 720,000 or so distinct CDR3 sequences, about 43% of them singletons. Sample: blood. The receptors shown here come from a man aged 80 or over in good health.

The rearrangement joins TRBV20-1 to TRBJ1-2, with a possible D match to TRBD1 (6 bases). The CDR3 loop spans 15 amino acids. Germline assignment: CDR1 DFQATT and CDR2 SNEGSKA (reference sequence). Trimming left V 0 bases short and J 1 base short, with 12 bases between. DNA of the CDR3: TGCAGTGCTAGAGATGCAGGGGAAAATAACTATGGCTACACCTTC. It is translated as CSARDAGENNYGYTF.

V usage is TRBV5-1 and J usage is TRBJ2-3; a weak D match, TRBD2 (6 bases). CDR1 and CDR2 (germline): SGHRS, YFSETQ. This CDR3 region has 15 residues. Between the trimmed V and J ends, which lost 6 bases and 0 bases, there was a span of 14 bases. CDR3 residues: CASTFAAGSTDTQYF. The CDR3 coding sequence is TGCGCCAGCACCTTCGCGGCGGGGAGCACAGATACGCAGTATTTT. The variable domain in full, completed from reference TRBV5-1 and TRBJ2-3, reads KAGVTQTPRYLIKTRGQQVTLSCSPISGHRSVSWYQQTPGQGLQFLFEYFSETQRNKGNFPGRFSGRQFSNSRSEMNVSTLELGDSALYLCASTFAAGSTDTQYFGPGTRLTVL.

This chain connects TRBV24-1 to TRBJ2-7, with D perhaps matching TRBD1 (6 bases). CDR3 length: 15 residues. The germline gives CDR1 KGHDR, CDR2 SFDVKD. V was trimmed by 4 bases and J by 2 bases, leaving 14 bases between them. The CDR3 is CATSDAGVGAYEQYF. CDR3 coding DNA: TGTGCCACCAGTGACGCAGGGGTAGGGGCCTACGAGCAGTACTTC.

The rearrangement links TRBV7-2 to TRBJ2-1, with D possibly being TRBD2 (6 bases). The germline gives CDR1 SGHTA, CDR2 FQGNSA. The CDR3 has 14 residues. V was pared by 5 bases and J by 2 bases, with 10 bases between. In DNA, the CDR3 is TGTGCCAGCAGCGCCTGGGGGGCCTACAATGAGCAGTTCTTC. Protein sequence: CASSAWGAYNEQFF.

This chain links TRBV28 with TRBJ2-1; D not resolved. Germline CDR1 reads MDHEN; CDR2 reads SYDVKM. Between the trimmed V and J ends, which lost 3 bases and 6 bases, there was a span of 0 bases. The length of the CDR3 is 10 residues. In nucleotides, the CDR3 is TGTGCCAGCAGTTTCAATGAGCAGTTCTTC. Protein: CASSFNEQFF. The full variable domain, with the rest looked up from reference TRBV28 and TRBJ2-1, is DVKVTQSSRYLVKRTGEKVFLECVQDMDHENMFWYRQDPGLGLRLIYFSYDVKMKEKGDIPEGYSVSREKKERFSLILESASTNQTSMYLCASSFNEQFFGPGTRLTVL.

The CDR3 DNA reads as TGCGCCAGCAGCCTACCGGGACTAGCGGCCCAAGAGACCCAGTACTTC. As protein: CASSLPGLAAQETQYF. This chain joins TRBV4-1 and TRBJ2-5; TRBD2 agrees at 11 bases. Germline V gives CDR1 MGHRA, CDR2 YSYEKL. The trim removed 4 bases at V and 1 base at J, leaving 5 bases unmatched. This CDR3 region has 16 residues.

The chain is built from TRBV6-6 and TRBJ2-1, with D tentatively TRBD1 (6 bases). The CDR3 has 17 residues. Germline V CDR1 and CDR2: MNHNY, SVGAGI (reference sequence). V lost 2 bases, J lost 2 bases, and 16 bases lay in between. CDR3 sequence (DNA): TGTGCCAGCAGTTACCCGATCGGGCAGGGGCCCTACAATGAGCAGTTCTTC. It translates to CASSYPIGQGPYNEQFF.

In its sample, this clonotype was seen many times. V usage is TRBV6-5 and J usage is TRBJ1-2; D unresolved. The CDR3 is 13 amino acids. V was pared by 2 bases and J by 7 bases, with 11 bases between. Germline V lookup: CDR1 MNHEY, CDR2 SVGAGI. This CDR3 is CASSYGQISGYTF. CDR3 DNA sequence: TGTGCCAGCAGTTACGGGCAGATATCTGGCTACACCTTC.

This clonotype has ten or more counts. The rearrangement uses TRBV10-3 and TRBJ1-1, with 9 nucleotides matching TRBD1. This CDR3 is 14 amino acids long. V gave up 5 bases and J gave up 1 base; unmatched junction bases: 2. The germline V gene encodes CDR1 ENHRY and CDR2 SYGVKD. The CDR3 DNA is TGTGCCATCAGTACAGGGGGCGCGAACACTGAAGCTTTCTTT. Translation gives CAISTGGANTEAFF.

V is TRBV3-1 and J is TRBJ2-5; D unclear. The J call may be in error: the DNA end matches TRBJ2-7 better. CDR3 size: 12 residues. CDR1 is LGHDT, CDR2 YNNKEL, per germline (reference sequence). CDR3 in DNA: TGTGCCAGCAGCCAGAACTACTACGAGCAGTACTTC. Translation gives CASSQNYYEQYF.

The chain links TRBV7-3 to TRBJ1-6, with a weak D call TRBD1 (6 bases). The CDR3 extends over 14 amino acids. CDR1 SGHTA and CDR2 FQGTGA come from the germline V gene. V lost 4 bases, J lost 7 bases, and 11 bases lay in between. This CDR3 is CASSSQGWNSPLHF. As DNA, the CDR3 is TGTGCCAGCAGCTCCCAGGGGTGGAATTCACCCCTCCACTTT.

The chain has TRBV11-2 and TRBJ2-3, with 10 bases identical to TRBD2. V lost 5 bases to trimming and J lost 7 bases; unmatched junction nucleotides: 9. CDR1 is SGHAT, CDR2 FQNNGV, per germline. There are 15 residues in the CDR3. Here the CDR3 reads CASSPSGSAINTQYF. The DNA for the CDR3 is TGTGCCAGCAGCCCTAGCGGGAGTGCGATAAATACGCAGTATTTT.

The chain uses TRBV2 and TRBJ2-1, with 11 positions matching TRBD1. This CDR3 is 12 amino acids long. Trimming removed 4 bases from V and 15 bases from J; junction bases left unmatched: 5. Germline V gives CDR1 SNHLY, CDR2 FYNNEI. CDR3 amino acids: CASSGDRGAAFF. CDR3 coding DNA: TGTGCCAGCAGTGGGGACAGGGGGGCTGCGTTCTTC.

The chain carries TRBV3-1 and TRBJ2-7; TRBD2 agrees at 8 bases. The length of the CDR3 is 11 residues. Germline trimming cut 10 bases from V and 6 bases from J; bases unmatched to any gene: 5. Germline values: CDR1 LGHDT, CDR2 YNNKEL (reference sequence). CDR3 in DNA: TGTGCCACCCAGCGGGGGACCGAGCAGTACTTC. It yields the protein CATQRGTEQYF.

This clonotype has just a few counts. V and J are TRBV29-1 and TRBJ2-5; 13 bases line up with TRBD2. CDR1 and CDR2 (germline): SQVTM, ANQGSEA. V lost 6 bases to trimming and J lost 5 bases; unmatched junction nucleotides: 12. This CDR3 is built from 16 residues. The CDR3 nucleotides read TGCAGCGTCGGCGCTACTAGCGGGGGGGCCGGTGAGACCCAGTACTTC. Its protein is CSVGATSGGAGETQYF.